The T cell receptor (beta chain) under discussion was sequenced for a study of T cell responses to AZD1222 COVID-19 vaccine. Study results and caveats: In a largely white British group with more females than males, clonal diversity was possibly underestimated.

This table comes from immunoSEQ multiplex PCR, and its TCRdb copy is limited to in-frame clones, with some not included. Of 150,000 to 200,000 clones listed, 70% to 90% are singletons. This CDR3 comprises 15 residues. V lost 3 bases to trimming and J lost 0 bases, with 11 bases between them. Per the germline V gene, CDR1 is LNHDA and CDR2 is SQIVND (reference sequence). With regard to this clone: What it recognizes is unknown.

The chain couples TRBV19 to TRBJ1-2, with a tentative D call TRBD1 (5 bases). The source material was peripheral blood, sampled on day 0 of AZD1222 vaccination. The receptor comes from an adult in good health. The CDR3 loop is CASSMARGSNYGYTF. Written as DNA, the CDR3 is TGTGCCAGTAGTATGGCGAGGGGTTCTAACTATGGCTACACCTTC.